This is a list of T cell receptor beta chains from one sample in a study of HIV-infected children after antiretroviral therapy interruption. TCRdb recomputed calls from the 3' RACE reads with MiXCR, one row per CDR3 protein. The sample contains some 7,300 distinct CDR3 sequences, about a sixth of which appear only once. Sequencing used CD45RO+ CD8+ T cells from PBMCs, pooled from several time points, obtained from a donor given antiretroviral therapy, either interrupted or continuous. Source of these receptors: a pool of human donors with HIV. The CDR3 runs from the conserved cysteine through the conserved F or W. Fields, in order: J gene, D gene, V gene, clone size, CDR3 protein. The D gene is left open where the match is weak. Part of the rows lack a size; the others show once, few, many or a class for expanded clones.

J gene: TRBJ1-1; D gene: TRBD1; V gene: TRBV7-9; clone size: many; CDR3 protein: CASPGGGTEAFF
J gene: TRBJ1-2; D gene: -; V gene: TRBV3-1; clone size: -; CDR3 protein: CASSQGSLRYYGYTF
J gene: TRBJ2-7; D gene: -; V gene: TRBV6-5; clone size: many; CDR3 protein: CASSYSAPGNYEQYF
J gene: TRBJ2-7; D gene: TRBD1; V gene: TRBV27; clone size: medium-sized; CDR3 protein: CATRAQGAYEQYF
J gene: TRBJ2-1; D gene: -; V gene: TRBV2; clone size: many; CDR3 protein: CASSDEGTVREFF
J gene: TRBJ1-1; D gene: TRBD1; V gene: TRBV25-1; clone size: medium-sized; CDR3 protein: CASRRQGHTEAFF
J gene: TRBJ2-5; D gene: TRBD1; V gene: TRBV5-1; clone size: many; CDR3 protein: CASSYETGQQETQYF
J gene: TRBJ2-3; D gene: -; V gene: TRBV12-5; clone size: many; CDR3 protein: CASGVAATDTQYF
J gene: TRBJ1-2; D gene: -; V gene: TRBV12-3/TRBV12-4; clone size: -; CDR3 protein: CASSLLRGPDGYTF
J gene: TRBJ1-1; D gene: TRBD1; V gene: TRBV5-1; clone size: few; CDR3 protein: CASSLRTGNTEAFF
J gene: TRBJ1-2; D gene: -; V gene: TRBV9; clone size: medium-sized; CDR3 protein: CASSGTRGTGYTF
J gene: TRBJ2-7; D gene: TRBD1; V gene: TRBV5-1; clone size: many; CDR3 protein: CASSLGGQGAREQYF
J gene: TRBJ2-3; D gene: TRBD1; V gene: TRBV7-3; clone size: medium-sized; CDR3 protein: CASSLYRGDTQYF
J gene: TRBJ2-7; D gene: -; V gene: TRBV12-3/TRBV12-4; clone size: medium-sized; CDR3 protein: CASSLVLYDYEQYF
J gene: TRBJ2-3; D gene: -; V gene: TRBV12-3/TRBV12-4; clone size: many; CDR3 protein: CASSPMGGDTDTQYF
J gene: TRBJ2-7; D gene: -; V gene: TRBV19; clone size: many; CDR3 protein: CASSIEVGVREQYF
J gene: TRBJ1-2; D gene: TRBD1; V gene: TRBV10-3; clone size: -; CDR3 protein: CAISPGTAYGYTF
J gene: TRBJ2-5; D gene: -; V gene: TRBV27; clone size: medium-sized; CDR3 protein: CASSSWTDQETQYF
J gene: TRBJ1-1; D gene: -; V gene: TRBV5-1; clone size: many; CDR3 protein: CASSQIQGKNTEAFF
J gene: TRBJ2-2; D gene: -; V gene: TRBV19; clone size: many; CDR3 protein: CASSIRHPGELFF
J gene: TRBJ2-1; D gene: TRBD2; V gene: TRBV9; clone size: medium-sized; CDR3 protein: CASSLLASGNNEQFF
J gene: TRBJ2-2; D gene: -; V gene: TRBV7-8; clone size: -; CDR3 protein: CASSLFLLNTGELFF
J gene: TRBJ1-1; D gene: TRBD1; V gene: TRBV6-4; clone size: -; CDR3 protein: CASIEDRGRGTEAFF
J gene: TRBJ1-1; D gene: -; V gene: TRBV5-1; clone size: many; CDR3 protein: CASSLRTDRGTEAFF
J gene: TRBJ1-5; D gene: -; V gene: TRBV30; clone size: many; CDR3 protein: CAWSSRGQPQHF
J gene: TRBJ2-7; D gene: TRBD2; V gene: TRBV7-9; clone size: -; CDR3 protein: CASSLARTSGTSYEQYF
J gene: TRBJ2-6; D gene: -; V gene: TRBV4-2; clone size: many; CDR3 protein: CASSSQTGANVLTF
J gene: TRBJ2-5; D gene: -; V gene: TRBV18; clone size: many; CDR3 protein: CASSPGTLETQYF
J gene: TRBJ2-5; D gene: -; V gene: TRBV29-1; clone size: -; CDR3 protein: CSALALYQETQYF